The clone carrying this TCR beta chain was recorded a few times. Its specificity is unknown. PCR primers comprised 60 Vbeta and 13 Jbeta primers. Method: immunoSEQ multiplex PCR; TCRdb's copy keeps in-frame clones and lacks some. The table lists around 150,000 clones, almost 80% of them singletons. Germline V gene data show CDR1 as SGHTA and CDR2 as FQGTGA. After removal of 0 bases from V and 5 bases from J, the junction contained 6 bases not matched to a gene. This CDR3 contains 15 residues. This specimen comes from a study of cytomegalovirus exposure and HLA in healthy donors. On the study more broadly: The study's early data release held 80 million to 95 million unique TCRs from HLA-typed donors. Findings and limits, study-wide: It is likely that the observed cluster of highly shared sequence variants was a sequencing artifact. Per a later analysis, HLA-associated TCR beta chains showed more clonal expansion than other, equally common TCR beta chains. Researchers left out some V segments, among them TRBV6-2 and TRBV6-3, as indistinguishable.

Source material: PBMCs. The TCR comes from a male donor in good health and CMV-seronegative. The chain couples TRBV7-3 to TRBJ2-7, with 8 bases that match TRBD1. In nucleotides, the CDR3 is TGTGCCAGCAGCTTAACGGGAGACAGGGGTCACGAGCAGTACTTC. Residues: CASSLTGDRGHEQYF.